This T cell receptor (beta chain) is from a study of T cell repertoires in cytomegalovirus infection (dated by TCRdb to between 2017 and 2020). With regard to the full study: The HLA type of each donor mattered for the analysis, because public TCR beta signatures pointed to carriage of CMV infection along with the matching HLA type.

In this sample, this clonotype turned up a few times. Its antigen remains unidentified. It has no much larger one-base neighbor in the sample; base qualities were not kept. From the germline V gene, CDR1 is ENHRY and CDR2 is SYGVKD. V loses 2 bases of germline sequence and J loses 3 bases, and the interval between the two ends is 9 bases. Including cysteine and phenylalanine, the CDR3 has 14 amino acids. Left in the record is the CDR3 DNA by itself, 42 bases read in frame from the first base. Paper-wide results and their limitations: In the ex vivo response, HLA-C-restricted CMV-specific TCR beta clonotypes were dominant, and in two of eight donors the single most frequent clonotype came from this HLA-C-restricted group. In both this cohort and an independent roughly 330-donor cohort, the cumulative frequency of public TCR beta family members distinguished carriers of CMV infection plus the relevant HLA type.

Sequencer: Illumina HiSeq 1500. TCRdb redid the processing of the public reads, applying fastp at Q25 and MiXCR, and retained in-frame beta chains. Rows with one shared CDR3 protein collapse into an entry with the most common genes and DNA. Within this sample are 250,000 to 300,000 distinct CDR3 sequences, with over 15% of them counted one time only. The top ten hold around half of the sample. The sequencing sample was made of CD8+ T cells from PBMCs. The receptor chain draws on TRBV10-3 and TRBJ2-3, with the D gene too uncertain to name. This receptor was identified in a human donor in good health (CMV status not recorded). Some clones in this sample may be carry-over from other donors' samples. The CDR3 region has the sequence CAISETLTTDTQYF. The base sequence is TGTGCCATCAGTGAGACATTGACTACAGATACGCAGTATTTT.